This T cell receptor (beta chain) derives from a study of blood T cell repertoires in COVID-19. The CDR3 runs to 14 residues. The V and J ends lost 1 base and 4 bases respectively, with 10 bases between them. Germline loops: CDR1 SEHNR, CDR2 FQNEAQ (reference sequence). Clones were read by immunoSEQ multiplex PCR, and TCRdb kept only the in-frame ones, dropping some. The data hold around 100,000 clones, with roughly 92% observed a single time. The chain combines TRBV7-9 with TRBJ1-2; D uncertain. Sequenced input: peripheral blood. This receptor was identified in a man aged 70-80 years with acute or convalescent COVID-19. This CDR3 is CASSLGGPGYGYTF. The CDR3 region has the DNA TGTGCCAGCAGCTTAGGAGGGCCTGGCTATGGCTACACCTTC.